Sequencing of this TCR beta chain was carried out in a study of T cell responses to AZD1222 COVID-19 vaccine. Trimming removed 7 bases from V and 4 bases from J; junction bases left unmatched: 8. The germline V gene has CDR1 SGHTA and CDR2 FQGNSA. This CDR3 is built from 14 residues. Only in-frame clones appear in the TCRdb table, and some are missing; sequencing was by immunoSEQ multiplex PCR. The sample includes under 30,000 clones, roughly 90% seen only once; the top ten take around 8%. This chain joins TRBV7-2 and TRBJ2-7; 9 nucleotides line up with TRBD1. The TCR sequence derives from an adult who received the AZD1222 COVID-19 vaccine. This sample comprised peripheral blood, obtained 28 days after the second AZD1222 dose. The chain's CDR3 is CASTGQGFAYEQYF. CDR3 coding DNA: TGTGCCAGCACGGGACAGGGCTTTGCGTACGAGCAGTACTTC.